The 32 T cell receptor beta chains reported below all come from one sample, sequenced in a study of control samples from healthy donors and cancer patients. Using immunoSEQ multiplex PCR, the repertoire was profiled, and TCRdb retains in-frame clones only, with some absent. There are hundreds of thousands of clones in the sample; more than 65% occur only once, and about 14% lies in the top ten. Sequenced material: PBMCs. These receptor sequences come from a woman aged 60-75 years with lung cancer.

The rearrangement joins TRBV12-3 or TRBV12-4 to TRBJ1-1, with D unresolved. The CDR3 runs 13 residues. V dropped 2 bases and J dropped 11 bases, with 15 bases sitting between them. CDR3: CASSLTEFLGAFF. The CDR3 DNA reads TGTGCCAGCAGTTTAACCGAATTCCTGGGGGCTTTCTTT.

This clone was seen more than once but under ten times. The chain has TRBV5-6 and TRBJ2-3, with a possible D match to TRBD2 (5 bases). V dropped 1 base and J dropped 3 bases, with 12 bases sitting between them. The CDR3 totals 15 residues. CDR1 SGHDT and CDR2 YYEEEE come from the germline V gene. The CDR3 is CASSLFPGRTDTQYF. The CDR3 DNA reads as TGTGCCAGCAGCTTGTTTCCTGGGAGAACAGATACGCAGTATTTT.

This sequence joins TRBV9 and TRBJ2-3; D might be TRBD1 or TRBD2, each matching 5 bases. Trimming cost V 0 bases and J 7 bases, with 12 bases left between them. The V gene's germline CDR1 is SGDLS and CDR2 YYNGEE. CDR3 length: 14 residues. CDR3 sequence: CASSVGGELNTQYF. The CDR3, as DNA: TGTGCCAGCAGCGTAGGAGGGGAGTTGAATACGCAGTATTTT. The full variable domain, in which reference TRBV9 and TRBJ2-3 provide the parts outside the CDR3, is DSGVTQTPKHLITATGQRVTLRCSPRSGDLSVYWYQQSLDQGLQFLIQYYNGEERAKGNILERFSAQQFPDLHSELNLSSLELGDSALYFCASSVGGELNTQYFGPGTRLTVL.

The chain combines TRBV4-1 with TRBJ1-2; D not certain. From germline, CDR1 is MGHRA and CDR2 YSYEKL. The CDR3 covers 14 residues. V was trimmed by 5 bases and J by 4 bases, leaving 14 bases between them. As DNA, the CDR3 is TGCGCCAGCAGCTCCTCGACGACGGTCTATGGCTACACCTTC. Translated: CASSSSTTVYGYTF.

CDR3 sequence reads: CASSFGGAGELFF. The CDR3 nucleotides are TGTGCCAGCAGCTTTGGGGGTGCCGGGGAGCTGTTTTTT. J is TRBJ2-2 and V is TRBV7-9; the D gene could be TRBD1 or TRBD2 (5 bases each). CDR1 is SEHNR and CDR2 is FQNEAQ in the germline V gene (reference sequence). The ends were cut back, 3 bases at V and 6 bases at J, with 8 bases in the middle. The CDR3 spans 13 residues. The full variable domain, rest sourced from reference TRBV7-9 and TRBJ2-2, is DTGVSQNPRHKITKRGQNVTFRCDPISEHNRLYWYRQTLGQGPEFLTYFQNEAQLEKSRLLSDRFSAERPKGSFSTLEIQRTEQGDSAMYLCASSFGGAGELFFGEGSRLTVL.

The chain employs TRBV7-9 and TRBJ2-5; D not resolved. V lost 2 bases, J lost 5 bases, and 9 bases lay in between. Looked up from germline, CDR1 is SEHNR and CDR2 is FQNEAQ (reference sequence). The CDR3 sequence is 13 residues long. The CDR3 loop reads CASSLIMWETQYF. The CDR3 DNA reads as TGTGCCAGCAGCTTAATAATGTGGGAGACCCAGTACTTC. Full variable domain (remainder filled in from reference TRBV7-9 and TRBJ2-5): DTGVSQNPRHKITKRGQNVTFRCDPISEHNRLYWYRQTLGQGPEFLTYFQNEAQLEKSRLLSDRFSAERPKGSFSTLEIQRTEQGDSAMYLCASSLIMWETQYFGPGTRLLVL.

This clone was detected only once. The chain employs TRBV12-3 or TRBV12-4 and TRBJ2-1, with D possibly being TRBD2 (7 bases). The CDR3 contains 13 residues. Deletions cut 7 bases from V and 9 bases from J, with 16 bases between. The CDR3 is CASTGGGSGEQFF. The CDR3 bases are TGTGCCAGCACCGGGGGCGGGAGCGGTGAGCAGTTCTTC.

The chain carries TRBV5-1 and TRBJ2-3, with unresolved D. The germline V gene has CDR1 SGHRS and CDR2 YFSETQ. Trimming removed 4 bases from V and 2 bases from J, with 17 bases in between. This CDR3 is 16 amino acids long. The CDR3 protein is CASSPDPGHPTDTQYF. The CDR3 DNA sequence: TGCGCCAGCAGCCCCGACCCCGGTCACCCCACAGATACGCAGTATTTT. Filled out from reference TRBV5-1 and TRBJ2-3, the complete variable domain reads KAGVTQTPRYLIKTRGQQVTLSCSPISGHRSVSWYQQTPGQGLQFLFEYFSETQRNKGNFPGRFSGRQFSNSRSEMNVSTLELGDSALYLCASSPDPGHPTDTQYFGPGTRLTVL.

The genes are TRBV14 and TRBJ2-6; D ambiguous. V dropped 0 bases and J dropped 1 base, with 7 bases sitting between them. Germline V gene data show CDR1 as SGHDN and CDR2 as FVKESK. The CDR3 is 16 amino acids. This chain's CDR3 is CASSQDIGSGANVLTF. DNA for the CDR3: TGTGCCAGCAGCCAAGATATAGGGTCTGGGGCCAACGTCCTGACTTTC.

The chain links TRBV5-6 to TRBJ1-4, with TRBD1 matching 9 bases. The J segment lost 3 bases and the V segment lost 4 bases, leaving 4 bases of the junction unmatched. Germline V gene data show CDR1 as SGHDT and CDR2 as YYEEEE. This CDR3 has 15 amino acids. The CDR3: CASSQQGAANEKLFF. The DNA for the CDR3 is TGTGCCAGCAGCCAACAGGGGGCAGCTAATGAAAAACTGTTTTTT. Together with reference TRBV5-6 and TRBJ1-4, the CDR3 gives the full variable domain: DAGVTQSPTHLIKTRGQQVTLRCSPKSGHDTVSWYQQALGQGPQFIFQYYEEEERQRGNFPDRFSGHQFPNYSSELNVNALLLGDSALYLCASSQQGAANEKLFFGSGTQLSVL.

The V gene is TRBV11-3, the J gene TRBJ2-1, with unresolved D. Germline-derived CDR1 and CDR2 are SGHNT and YENEEA. Trimming took off 3 bases at V and 7 bases at J, with 16 bases between the two ends. The CDR3 totals 15 residues. CDR3 loop: CASSFSSASLNEQFF. DNA for the CDR3: TGTGCCAGCAGCTTCTCGTCGGCGAGTTTGAATGAGCAGTTCTTC.

The chain recombines TRBV18 with TRBJ1-3; 7 nucleotides agree with TRBD1. The CDR3 totals 16 residues. Per germline, CDR1 KGHSH and CDR2 LQKENI. Trimming removed 3 bases from V and 2 bases from J; junction bases left unmatched: 7. The CDR3 is CASSPRQGDAGNTIYF. In DNA form, the CDR3 reads TGTGCCAGCTCACCTCGACAGGGAGACGCTGGAAACACCATATATTTT.

The chain employs TRBV4-1 and TRBJ1-6; 7 bases are a match to TRBD1. Germline trimming cut 3 bases from V and 6 bases from J; bases unmatched to any gene: 5. The CDR3 runs to 15 residues. Germline loops: CDR1 MGHRA, CDR2 YSYEKL. CDR3 coding DNA: TGCGCCAGCAGCCAGTGGACAGGACTTAATTCACCCCTCCACTTT. It is translated as CASSQWTGLNSPLHF.

This clone has more than one count but fewer than ten. CDR3 bases: TGTGCCAGCAGTTTATTGGGCACCACGAGCTCCTACGAGCAGTACTTC. It encodes CASSLLGTTSSYEQYF. The chain joins TRBV27 to TRBJ2-7; D gene unclear. The V and J ends lost 1 base and 0 bases respectively, with 13 bases between them. CDR1 MNHEY and CDR2 SMNVEV come from the germline V gene (reference sequence). The CDR3 runs 16 residues.

The genes are TRBV5-1 and TRBJ1-2, with a tentative D call TRBD1 (5 bases). V dropped 3 bases and J dropped 6 bases, with 15 bases sitting between them. Germline CDR1 is SGHRS and CDR2 is YFSETQ. CDR3 length: 14 residues. The CDR3 DNA follows: TGCGCCAGCAGCTCGGGGCCCCTGGAGGATGGCTACACCTTC. Translation: CASSSGPLEDGYTF.

The chain employs TRBV29-1 and TRBJ1-1; no reliable D call. Germline assignment: CDR1 SQVTM and CDR2 ANQGSEA. Trimming pared 4 bases from V and 3 bases from J, leaving 6 bases between. The CDR3 is made up of 11 amino acids. This CDR3 reads CSVVVDTEAFF. The DNA for the CDR3 is TGCAGCGTTGTAGTGGACACTGAAGCTTTCTTT.

V is TRBV28 and J is TRBJ2-4; the D gene is possibly TRBD2 (6 bases). V was cut by 11 bases and J by 3 bases, with 11 bases left in between. Germline lookup yields CDR1 MDHEN and CDR2 SYDVKM. This CDR3 region has 12 residues. This chain's CDR3 is CASGDDKNIQYF. DNA of the CDR3: TGTGCCTCGGGGGACGACAAAAACATTCAGTACTTC.

The chain combines TRBV21-1 with TRBJ2-7; no check of the table's D call, TRBD2, against the DNA was made. TRBV21-1 is recorded as a pseudogene. The CDR3 contains 15 residues. In DNA form, the CDR3 reads TGTGCCAGCAGCAAAGGGGGGGGTATATCCTACGAGCAGTACTTC. Its protein product is CASSKGGGISYEQYF.

This chain connects TRBV5-4 to TRBJ1-2; D call uncertain. This CDR3 has 14 amino acids. Between the trimmed V and J ends, which lost 0 bases and 7 bases, there was a span of 13 bases. CDR1 SGHNT and CDR2 YYREEE come from the germline V gene (reference sequence). The CDR3 here is CASSLDGEVGGYTF. The CDR3 DNA sequence: TGTGCCAGCAGCTTGGATGGGGAGGTGGGTGGCTACACCTTC.

This sequence joins TRBV28 and TRBJ2-7, with TRBD1 matching over 8 bases. Germline V gene sequence: CDR1 MDHEN, CDR2 SYDVKM. V lost 3 bases, J lost 8 bases, and 9 bases stayed unmatched. The CDR3 consists of 14 residues. The chain's CDR3 is CASSFSTGQAKQYF. Written as DNA, the CDR3 is TGTGCCAGCAGTTTTAGCACGGGACAGGCGAAGCAGTACTTC.

The rearrangement joins TRBV6-5 to TRBJ1-1, with 7 positions matching TRBD1. There are 13 residues in the CDR3. V was clipped by 8 bases and J by 4 bases; unmatched bases: 7. CDR1 is MNHEY, CDR2 SVGAGI, per germline. The CDR3 bases are TGTGCCAGCCAGGGGGAGTGGAGCACTGAAGCTTTCTTT. As protein: CASQGEWSTEAFF.

The CDR3 DNA follows: TGCGCCAGCAGCTTGGACTTGGGGAACTATGGCTACACCTTC. Amino acids: CASSLDLGNYGYTF. The chain is built from TRBV5-1 and TRBJ1-2; D is undetermined. The CDR3 consists of 14 residues. Germline V lookup: CDR1 SGHRS, CDR2 YFSETQ. V dropped 0 bases and J dropped 2 bases, with 8 bases sitting between them.

This chain uses TRBV5-1 with TRBJ1-6, with D unclear. Between the trimmed V and J ends, which lost 0 bases and 6 bases, there was a span of 13 bases. CDR3 size: 16 residues. Germline CDR1 reads SGHRS; CDR2 reads YFSETQ. The chain's CDR3 is CASSLDTPNLNSPLHF. CDR3 nucleotides: TGCGCCAGCAGCTTGGACACTCCCAACCTTAATTCACCCCTCCACTTT.

This clone has more than one count but fewer than ten. The V and J genes are TRBV4-1 and TRBJ1-1; 12 bases are shared with TRBD1. This CDR3 contains 15 residues. Germline CDR1 is MGHRA and CDR2 is YSYEKL. Trimming took 7 bases from V and 1 from J; bases not matched to a gene: 4. This CDR3 is CASKVGQGANTEAFF. The CDR3 nucleotides read TGCGCCAGCAAAGTGGGACAGGGGGCGAACACTGAAGCTTTCTTT.

Concerning this clone: This same CDR3 is encoded by further DNA sequences in the sample. This chain uses TRBV5-1 with TRBJ2-2, with 7 bases matching TRBD1. The CDR3 has 15 residues. J was trimmed by 1 base and V by 2 bases; bases with no gene match: 2. CDR1 and CDR2 (germline): SGHRS, YFSETQ. CDR3 sequence: CASSLRTGNTGELFF. The CDR3 DNA is TGCGCCAGCAGCTTAAGGACAGGGAACACCGGGGAGCTGTTTTTT.

The chain couples TRBV10-1 to TRBJ2-5, with 9 bases aligning to TRBD1. Germline CDR1 and CDR2: WNHNN and SYGVQD (reference sequence). V lost 5 bases to trimming and J lost 5 bases; unmatched junction nucleotides: 6. This CDR3 is 14 amino acids long. The CDR3 reads CASSKPGQGETQYF. The CDR3 DNA sequence: TGCGCCAGCAGTAAACCGGGACAGGGCGAGACCCAGTACTTC.

The chain carries TRBV14 and TRBJ1-1; D is perhaps TRBD1 (5 bases). Deletions cut 5 bases from V and 1 base from J, with 8 bases between. Germline V lookup: CDR1 SGHDN, CDR2 FVKESK. This CDR3 region has 13 residues. This chain's CDR3 is CASSIQANTEAFF. The CDR3 DNA sequence: TGTGCCAGCAGCATACAGGCGAACACTGAAGCTTTCTTT.

This clone was picked up one time. With only one base between it and a far larger clone, this is likely a read error. The chain links TRBV2 to TRBJ1-5; D not certain. This CDR3 comprises 12 residues. Germline V CDR1 and CDR2: SNHLY, FYNNEI. Deletions cut 3 bases from V and 4 bases from J, with 4 bases between. CDR3 region: CASSEGNQPQHF. The CDR3 nucleotides read TGTGCCAGCAGTGAGGGGAATCAGCCCCAGCATTTT.

The chain joins TRBV2 to TRBJ2-1; tentatively, D is TRBD2 (5 bases). The germline gives CDR1 SNHLY, CDR2 FYNNEI. The CDR3 is 16 amino acids. V was shortened by 6 bases and J by 0 bases, with 15 bases between the two germline ends. In DNA form, the CDR3 reads TGTGCCAGCAGACCCCGGGGATCGGGCTCCTACAATGAGCAGTTCTTC. Amino acid sequence: CASRPRGSGSYNEQFF.

V is TRBV5-4 and J is TRBJ2-6; TRBD1 might be the D (5 bases). Per the germline V gene, CDR1 is SGHNT and CDR2 is YYREEE (reference sequence). The CDR3 contains 16 residues. The ends were cut back, 5 bases at V and 5 bases at J, with 17 bases in the middle. The CDR3 region is CASSTYRLDRANVLTF. The CDR3 DNA sequence: TGTGCCAGCAGTACTTACAGGCTTGATAGGGCCAACGTCCTGACTTTC.

The CDR3 reads CASSAGLTSSYNEQFF. The CDR3 nucleotides are TGTGCCAGCAGCGCAGGACTGACGTCCTCCTACAATGAGCAGTTCTTC. This chain uses TRBV9 with TRBJ2-1, with D tentatively TRBD2 (5 bases). Germline assignment: CDR1 SGDLS and CDR2 YYNGEE. V was cut by 3 bases and J by 0 bases, with 13 bases left in between. The CDR3 is 16 amino acids.

The gene calls are TRBV28 and TRBJ2-1; 7 bases match TRBD2. This CDR3 comprises 15 residues. V dropped 3 bases and J dropped 4; count of bases not matched to a gene: 6. CDR1 is MDHEN, CDR2 SYDVKM, per germline. CDR3: CASSLRGEGYNEQFF. The CDR3 DNA reads as TGTGCCAGCAGTTTGCGCGGGGAGGGGTACAATGAGCAGTTCTTC.